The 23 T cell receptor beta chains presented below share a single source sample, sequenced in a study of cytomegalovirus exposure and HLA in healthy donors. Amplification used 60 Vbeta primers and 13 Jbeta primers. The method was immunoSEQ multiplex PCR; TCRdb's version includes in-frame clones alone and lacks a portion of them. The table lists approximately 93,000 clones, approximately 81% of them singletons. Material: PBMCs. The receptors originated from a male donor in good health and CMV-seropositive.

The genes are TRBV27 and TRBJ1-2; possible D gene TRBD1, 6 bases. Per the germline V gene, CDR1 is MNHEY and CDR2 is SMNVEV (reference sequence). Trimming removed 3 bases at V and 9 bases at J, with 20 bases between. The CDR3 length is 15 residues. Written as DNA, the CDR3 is TGTGCCAGCAGTTTGGTCCCTCAGGGGATAAAGAGCTACACCTTC. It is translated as CASSLVPQGIKSYTF.

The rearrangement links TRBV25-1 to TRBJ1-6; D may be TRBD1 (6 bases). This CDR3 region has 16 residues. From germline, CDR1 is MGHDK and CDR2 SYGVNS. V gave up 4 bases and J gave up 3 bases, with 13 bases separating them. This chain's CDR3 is CASSGERGNYNSPLHF. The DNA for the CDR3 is TGTGCCAGCAGTGGGGAGAGGGGGAACTATAATTCACCCCTCCACTTT.

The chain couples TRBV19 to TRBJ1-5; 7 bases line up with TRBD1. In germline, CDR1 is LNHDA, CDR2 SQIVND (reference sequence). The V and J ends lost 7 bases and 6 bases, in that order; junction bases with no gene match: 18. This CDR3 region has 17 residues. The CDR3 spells CASTPRRQGYGGQPQHF. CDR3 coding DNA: TGTGCCAGTACCCCCCGGCGACAGGGATACGGGGGTCAGCCCCAGCATTTT.

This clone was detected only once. The CDR3 reads CASSIRRSSYEQYF. DNA for the CDR3: TGTGCCAGTAGTATCCGACGGAGCTCCTACGAGCAGTACTTC. The chain recombines TRBV19 with TRBJ2-7, with D unresolved. The CDR3 sequence is 14 residues long. Trimming took off 3 bases at V and 0 bases at J, with 9 bases between the two ends. Germline V gene sequence: CDR1 LNHDA, CDR2 SQIVND (reference sequence).

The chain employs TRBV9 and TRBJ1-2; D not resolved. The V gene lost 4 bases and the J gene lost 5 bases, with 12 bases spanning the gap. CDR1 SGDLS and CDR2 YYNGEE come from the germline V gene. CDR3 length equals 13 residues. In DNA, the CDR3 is TGTGCCAGCAGCTTCCAAAGTCAGTATGGCTACACCTTC. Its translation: CASSFQSQYGYTF.

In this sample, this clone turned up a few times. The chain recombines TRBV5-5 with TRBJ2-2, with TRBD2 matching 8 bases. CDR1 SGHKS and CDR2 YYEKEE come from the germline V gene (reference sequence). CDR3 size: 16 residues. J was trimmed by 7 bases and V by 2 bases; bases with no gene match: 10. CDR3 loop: CASSLAGLVGGGELFF. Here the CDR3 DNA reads TGTGCCAGCAGCTTAGCGGGACTAGTCGGAGGCGGGGAGCTGTTTTTT.

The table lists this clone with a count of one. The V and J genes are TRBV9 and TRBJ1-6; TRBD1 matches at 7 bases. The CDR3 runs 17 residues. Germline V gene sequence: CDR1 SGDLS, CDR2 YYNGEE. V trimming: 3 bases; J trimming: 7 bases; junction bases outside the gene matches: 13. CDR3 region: CASSARRETGRNSPLHF. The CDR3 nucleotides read TGTGCCAGCAGCGCCCGGAGGGAGACAGGGAGAAATTCACCCCTCCACTTT.

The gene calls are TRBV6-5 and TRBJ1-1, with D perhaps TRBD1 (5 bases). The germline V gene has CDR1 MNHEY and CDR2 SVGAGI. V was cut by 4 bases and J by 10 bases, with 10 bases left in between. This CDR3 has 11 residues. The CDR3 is CASSWGEGAFF. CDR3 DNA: TGTGCCAGCAGTTGGGGGGAGGGAGCTTTCTTT.

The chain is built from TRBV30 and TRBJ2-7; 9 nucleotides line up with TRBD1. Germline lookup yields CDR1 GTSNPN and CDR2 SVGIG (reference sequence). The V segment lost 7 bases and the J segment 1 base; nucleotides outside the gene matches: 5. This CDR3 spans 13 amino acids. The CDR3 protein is CASDRGRSYEQYF. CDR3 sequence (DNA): TGTGCCTCGGACAGGGGCAGATCCTACGAGCAGTACTTC. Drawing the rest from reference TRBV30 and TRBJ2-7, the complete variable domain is SQTIHQWPATLVQPVGSPLSLECTVEGTSNPNLYWYRQAAGRGLQLLFYSVGIGQISSEVPQNLSASRPQDRQFILSSKKLLLSDSGFYLCASDRGRSYEQYFGPGTRLTVT.

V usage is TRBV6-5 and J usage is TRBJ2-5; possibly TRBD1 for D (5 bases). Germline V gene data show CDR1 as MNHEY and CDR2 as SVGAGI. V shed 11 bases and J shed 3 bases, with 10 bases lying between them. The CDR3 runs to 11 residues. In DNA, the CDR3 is TGTGCCGCAGGGAAGAAAGAGACCCAGTACTTC. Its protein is CAAGKKETQYF.

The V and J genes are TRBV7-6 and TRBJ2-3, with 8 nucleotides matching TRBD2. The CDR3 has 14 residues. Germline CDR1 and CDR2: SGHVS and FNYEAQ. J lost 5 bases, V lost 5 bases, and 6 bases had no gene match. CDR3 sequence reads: CASSGGAGGDTQYF. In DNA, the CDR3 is TGTGCCAGCAGCGGAGGGGCGGGGGGAGATACGCAGTATTTT.

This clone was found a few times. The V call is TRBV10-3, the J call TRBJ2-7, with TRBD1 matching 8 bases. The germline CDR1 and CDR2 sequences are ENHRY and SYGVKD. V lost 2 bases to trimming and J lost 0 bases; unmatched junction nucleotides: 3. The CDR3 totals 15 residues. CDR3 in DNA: TGTGCCATCAGTGAGGGACAGGGCAGCTCCTACGAGCAGTACTTC. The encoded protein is CAISEGQGSSYEQYF.

As DNA, the CDR3 is TGTGCCAGCACCTCGACAGTCTCCTCTGGAAACACCATATATTTT. Its protein is CASTSTVSSGNTIYF. The chain has TRBV6-5 and TRBJ1-3, with D perhaps matching TRBD1 (5 bases). V dropped 7 bases and J dropped 0 bases, with 13 bases sitting between them. CDR3 size: 15 residues. Germline CDR1 and CDR2: MNHEY and SVGAGI.

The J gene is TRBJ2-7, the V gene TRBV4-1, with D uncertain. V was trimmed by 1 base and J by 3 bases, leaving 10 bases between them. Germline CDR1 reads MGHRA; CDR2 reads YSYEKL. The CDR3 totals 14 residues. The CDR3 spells CASSQVARGYEQYF. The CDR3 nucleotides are TGCGCCAGCAGCCAAGTAGCCAGAGGCTACGAGCAGTACTTC.

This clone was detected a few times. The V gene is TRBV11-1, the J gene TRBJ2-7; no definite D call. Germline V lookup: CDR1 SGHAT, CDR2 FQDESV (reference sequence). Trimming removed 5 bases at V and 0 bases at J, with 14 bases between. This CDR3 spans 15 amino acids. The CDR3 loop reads CASSRGTLGSYEQYF. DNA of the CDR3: TGTGCCAGCAGCCGAGGTACCTTGGGCTCCTACGAGCAGTACTTC.

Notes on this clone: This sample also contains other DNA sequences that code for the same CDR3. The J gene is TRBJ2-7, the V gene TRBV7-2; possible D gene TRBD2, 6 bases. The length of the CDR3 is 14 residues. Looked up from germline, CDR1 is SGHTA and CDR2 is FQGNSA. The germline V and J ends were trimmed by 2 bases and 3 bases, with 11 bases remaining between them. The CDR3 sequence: CASSLSRDFYEQYF. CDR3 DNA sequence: TGTGCCAGCAGCTTATCCCGGGACTTCTACGAGCAGTACTTC.

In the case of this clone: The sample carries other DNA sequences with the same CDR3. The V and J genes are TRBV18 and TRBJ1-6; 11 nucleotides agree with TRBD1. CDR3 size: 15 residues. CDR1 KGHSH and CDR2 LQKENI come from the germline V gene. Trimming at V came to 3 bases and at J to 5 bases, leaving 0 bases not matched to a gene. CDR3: CASSPGQGDNSPLHF. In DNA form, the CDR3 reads TGTGCCAGCTCACCGGGACAGGGGGATAATTCACCCCTCCACTTT.

The CDR3 bases are TGTGCCACCAGCAGAGATCTCACAGTCAATTCACCCCTCCACTTT. Translation gives CATSRDLTVNSPLHF. The rearrangement joins TRBV15 to TRBJ1-6; D not resolved. From germline, CDR1 is LNHNV and CDR2 YYDKDF (reference sequence). V gave up 0 bases and J gave up 7 bases, with 10 bases separating them. The CDR3 runs 15 residues. Complete variable domain (other parts from reference TRBV15 and TRBJ1-6): DAMVIQNPRYQVTQFGKPVTLSCSQTLNHNVMYWYQQKSSQAPKLLFHYYDKDFNNEADTPDNFQSRRPNTSFCFLDIRSPGLGDTAMYLCATSRDLTVNSPLHFGNGTRLTVT.

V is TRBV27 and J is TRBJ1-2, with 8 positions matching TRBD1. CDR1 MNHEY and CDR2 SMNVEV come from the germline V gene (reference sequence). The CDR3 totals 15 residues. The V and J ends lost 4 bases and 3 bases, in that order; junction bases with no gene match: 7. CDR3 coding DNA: TGTGCCAGCAGTTCCGCAGGGGGCGCGGACTATGGCTACACCTTC. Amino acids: CASSSAGGADYGYTF.

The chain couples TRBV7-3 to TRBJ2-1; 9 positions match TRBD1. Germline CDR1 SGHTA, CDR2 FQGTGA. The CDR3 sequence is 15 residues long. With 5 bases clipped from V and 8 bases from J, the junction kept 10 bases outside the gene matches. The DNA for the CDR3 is TGTGCCAGCAGCGCCTACCCGGGACAGGGCTATGAGCAGTTCTTC. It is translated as CASSAYPGQGYEQFF.

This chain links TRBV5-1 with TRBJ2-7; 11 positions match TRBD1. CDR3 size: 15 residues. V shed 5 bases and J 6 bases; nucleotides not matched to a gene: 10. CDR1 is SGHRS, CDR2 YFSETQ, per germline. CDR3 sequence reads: CASRAAGQGVGEQYF. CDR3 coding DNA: TGCGCCAGCAGGGCGGCGGGACAGGGGGTTGGCGAGCAGTACTTC.

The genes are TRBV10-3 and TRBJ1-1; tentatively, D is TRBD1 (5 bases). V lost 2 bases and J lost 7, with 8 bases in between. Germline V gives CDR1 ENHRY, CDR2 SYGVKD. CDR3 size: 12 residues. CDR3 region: CAISETTGEAFF. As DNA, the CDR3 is TGTGCCATCAGTGAGACAACAGGTGAAGCTTTCTTT.

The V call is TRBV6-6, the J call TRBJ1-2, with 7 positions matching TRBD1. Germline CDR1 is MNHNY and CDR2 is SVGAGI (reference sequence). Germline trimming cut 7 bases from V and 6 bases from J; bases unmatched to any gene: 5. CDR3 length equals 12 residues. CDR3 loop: CASTRQGNGYTF. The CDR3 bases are TGTGCCAGCACCCGACAGGGTAATGGCTACACCTTC.